The next 8 T cell receptor beta chains were all read from a single sample in a study of blood T cells in healthy people across ages. For the second PCR, which ran for about 6 to 11 cycles, a sample-barcoded 5' primer and a J-beta primer mix were used. TCRdb reanalysed the 5' RACE reads using MiXCR and keeps one entry per CDR3 protein. The sample consists of about 640,000 distinct CDR3 sequences, about 53% of them appearing once. The sequenced sample was blood. Receptors originate from a man in his 60s in good health.

This clonotype showed up just a few times. The chain employs TRBV10-3 and TRBJ2-6, with D maybe TRBD2 (6 bases). The germline gives CDR1 ENHRY, CDR2 SYGVKD. This CDR3 has 16 residues. The ends were cut back, 6 bases at V and 0 bases at J, with 12 bases in the middle. The CDR3 DNA follows: TGTGCCATCAGGGGGGACTCGAGCTCTGGGGCCAACGTCCTGACTTTC. Its translation is CAIRGDSSSGANVLTF.

V and J are TRBV6-5 and TRBJ1-4, with no clear D. This CDR3 is built from 14 residues. Per germline, CDR1 MNHEY and CDR2 SVGAGI. Trimming pared 2 bases from V and 5 bases from J, leaving 9 bases between. CDR3 nucleotide sequence: TGTGCCAGCAGTTACCGTAGCCCGAATGAAAAACTGTTTTTT. This encodes CASSYRSPNEKLFF.

The chain links TRBV20-1 to TRBJ2-3; 7 bases match TRBD2. The CDR3 has 13 residues. Germline CDR1 and CDR2: DFQATT and SNEGSKA (reference sequence). Trimming removed 0 bases from V and 10 bases from J; junction bases left unmatched: 7. Written as DNA, the CDR3 is TGCAGTGCTAGAGAAACTAACGCGGGAGCGCAGTATTTT. It encodes CSARETNAGAQYF.

The gene calls are TRBV18 and TRBJ2-5; 8 nucleotides line up with TRBD1. CDR3 length: 14 amino acids. J lost 4 bases, V lost 3 bases, and 4 bases had no gene match. Germline V gene data show CDR1 as KGHSH and CDR2 as LQKENI. The DNA of the CDR3 is TGTGCCAGCTCACCTCCCGACAGGGGAGAGACCCAGTACTTC. Translated: CASSPPDRGETQYF.

The V gene is TRBV9, the J gene TRBJ2-1, with TRBD1 identical over 10 bases. This CDR3 contains 16 residues. V trimming: 1 base; J trimming: 4 bases; junction bases outside the gene matches: 5. CDR1 SGDLS and CDR2 YYNGEE come from the germline V gene. The CDR3 coding sequence is TGTGCCAGCAGCGTACAGACAGGGGGCGGGTACAATGAGCAGTTCTTC. Its translation is CASSVQTGGGYNEQFF.

In this sample, this clonotype turned up a few times. This sequence joins TRBV5-1 and TRBJ2-5, with D tentatively TRBD1 (6 bases). CDR3 length equals 15 residues. The V and J ends lost 0 bases and 5 bases respectively, with 14 bases between them. CDR1 SGHRS and CDR2 YFSETQ come from the germline V gene. The CDR3 loop is CASSLGQALKETQYF. The CDR3 DNA reads TGCGCCAGCAGCTTGGGACAGGCCCTAAAGGAGACCCAGTACTTC. Drawing the rest from reference TRBV5-1 and TRBJ2-5, the complete variable domain is KAGVTQTPRYLIKTRGQQVTLSCSPISGHRSVSWYQQTPGQGLQFLFEYFSETQRNKGNFPGRFSGRQFSNSRSEMNVSTLELGDSALYLCASSLGQALKETQYFGPGTRLLVL.

The chain joins TRBV7-2 to TRBJ2-7; 7 nucleotides line up with TRBD1. V shed 5 bases and J 0 bases; nucleotides not matched to a gene: 10. The CDR3 consists of 16 residues. CDR1 SGHTA and CDR2 FQGNSA come from the germline V gene. Written as DNA, the CDR3 is TGTGCCAGCAGCCAGTTTGGACAGGTCTCCTCCTACGAGCAGTACTTC. Translating it yields CASSQFGQVSSYEQYF.

The rearrangement joins TRBV4-1 to TRBJ2-1; 8 nucleotides match TRBD2. Germline V gene data show CDR1 as MGHRA and CDR2 as YSYEKL. V was pared by 4 bases and J by 3 bases, with 14 bases of the junction left unmatched. This CDR3 is built from 18 residues. CDR3 sequence: CASSPQPIGGGFYNEQFF. The DNA of the CDR3 is TGCGCCAGCAGCCCTCAACCCATCGGGGGGGGCTTCTACAATGAGCAGTTCTTC.